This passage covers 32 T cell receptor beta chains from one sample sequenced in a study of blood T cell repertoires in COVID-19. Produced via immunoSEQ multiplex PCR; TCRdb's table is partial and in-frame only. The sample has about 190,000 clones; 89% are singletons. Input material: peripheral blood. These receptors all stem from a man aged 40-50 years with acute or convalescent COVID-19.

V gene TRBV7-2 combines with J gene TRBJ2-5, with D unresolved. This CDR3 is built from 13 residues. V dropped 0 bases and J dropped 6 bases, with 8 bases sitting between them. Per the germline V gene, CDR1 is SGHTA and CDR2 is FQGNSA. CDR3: CASSLALEQTQYF. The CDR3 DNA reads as TGTGCCAGCAGCTTAGCACTCGAGCAGACCCAGTACTTC.

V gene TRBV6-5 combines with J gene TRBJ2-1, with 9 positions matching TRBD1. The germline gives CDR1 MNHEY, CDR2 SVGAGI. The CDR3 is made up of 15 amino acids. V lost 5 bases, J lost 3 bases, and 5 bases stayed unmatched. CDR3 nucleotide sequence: TGTGCCAGCAGTCCAACAGGGGGCAACTACAATGAGCAGTTCTTC. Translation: CASSPTGGNYNEQFF.

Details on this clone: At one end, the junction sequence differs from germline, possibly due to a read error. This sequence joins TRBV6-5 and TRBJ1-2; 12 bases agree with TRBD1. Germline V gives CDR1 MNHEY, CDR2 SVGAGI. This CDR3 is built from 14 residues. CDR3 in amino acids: CASGEGTGGIGEIF. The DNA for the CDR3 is TGTGCCAGCGGGGAGGGGACAGGGGGCATAGGGGAAATCTTC.

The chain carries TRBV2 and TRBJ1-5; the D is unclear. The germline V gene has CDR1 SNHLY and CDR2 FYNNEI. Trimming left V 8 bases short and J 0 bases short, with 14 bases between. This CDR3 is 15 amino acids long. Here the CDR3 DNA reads TGTGCCAGCGGGAGAACCCGTGGTAGCAATCAGCCCCAGCATTTT. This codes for CASGRTRGSNQPQHF.

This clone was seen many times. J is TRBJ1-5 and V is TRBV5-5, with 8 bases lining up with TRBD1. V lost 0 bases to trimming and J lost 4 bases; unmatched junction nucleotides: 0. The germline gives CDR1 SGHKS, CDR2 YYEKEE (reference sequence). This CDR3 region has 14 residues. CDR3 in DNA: TGTGCCAGCAGCTTGGGGACAGGGAATCAGCCCCAGCATTTT. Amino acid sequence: CASSLGTGNQPQHF.

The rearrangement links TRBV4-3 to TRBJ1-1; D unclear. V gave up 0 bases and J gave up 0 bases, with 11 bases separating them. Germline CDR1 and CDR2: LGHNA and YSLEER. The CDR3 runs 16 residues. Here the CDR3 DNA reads TGCGCCAGCAGCCAAGATCGTAGCCTCATGAACACTGAAGCTTTCTTT. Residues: CASSQDRSLMNTEAFF.

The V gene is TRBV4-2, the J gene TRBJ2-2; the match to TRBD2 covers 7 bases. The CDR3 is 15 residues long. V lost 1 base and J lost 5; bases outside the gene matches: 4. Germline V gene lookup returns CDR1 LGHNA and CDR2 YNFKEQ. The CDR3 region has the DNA TGTGCCAGCAGCCAAGGGGACGGGGGGACCGGGGAGCTGTTTTTT. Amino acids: CASSQGDGGTGELFF.

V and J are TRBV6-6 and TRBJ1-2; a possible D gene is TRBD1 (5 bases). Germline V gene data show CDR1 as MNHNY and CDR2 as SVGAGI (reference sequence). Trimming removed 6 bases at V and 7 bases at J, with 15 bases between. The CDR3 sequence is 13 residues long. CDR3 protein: CASSQGPPFGYTF. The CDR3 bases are TGTGCCAGCAGCCAGGGTCCTCCGTTTGGCTACACCTTC.

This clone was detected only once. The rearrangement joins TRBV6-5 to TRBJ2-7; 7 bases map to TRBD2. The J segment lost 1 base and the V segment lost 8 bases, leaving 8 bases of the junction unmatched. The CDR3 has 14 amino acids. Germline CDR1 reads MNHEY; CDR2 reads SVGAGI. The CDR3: CASQRDRVSYEQYF. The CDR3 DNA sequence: TGTGCCAGCCAGCGGGACCGAGTATCCTACGAGCAGTACTTC.

The CDR3 DNA follows: TGTGCCAGTAGTGAGGACAGGGGAAATGAGCAGTTCTTC. Protein: CASSEDRGNEQFF. The chain joins TRBV19 to TRBJ2-1, with 9 bases lining up with TRBD1. J lost 7 bases, V lost 5 bases, and 3 bases had no gene match. The CDR3 runs to 13 residues. The V gene's germline CDR1 is LNHDA and CDR2 SQIVND (reference sequence).

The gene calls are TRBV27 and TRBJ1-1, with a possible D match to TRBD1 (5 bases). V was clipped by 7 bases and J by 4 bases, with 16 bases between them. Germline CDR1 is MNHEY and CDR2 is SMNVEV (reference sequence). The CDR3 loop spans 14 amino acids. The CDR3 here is CASTSLGGVTEAFF. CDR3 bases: TGTGCCAGCACCTCCCTGGGGGGGGTCACTGAAGCTTTCTTT.

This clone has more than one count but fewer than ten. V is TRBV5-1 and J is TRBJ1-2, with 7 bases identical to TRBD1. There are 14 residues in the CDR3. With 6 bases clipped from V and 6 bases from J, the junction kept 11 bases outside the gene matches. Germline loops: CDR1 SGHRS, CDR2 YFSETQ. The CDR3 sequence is CASKSLTGWDGYTF. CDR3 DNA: TGCGCCAGCAAATCGCTGACAGGGTGGGATGGCTACACCTTC.

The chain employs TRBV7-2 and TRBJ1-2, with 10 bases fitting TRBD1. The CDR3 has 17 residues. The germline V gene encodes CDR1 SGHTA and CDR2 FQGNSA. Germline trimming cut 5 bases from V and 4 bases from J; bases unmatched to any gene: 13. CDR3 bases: TGTGCCAGCAGCCTCCTTCCCCCCGGGACAGGGGTCTATGGCTACACCTTC. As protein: CASSLLPPGTGVYGYTF.

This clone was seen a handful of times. CDR3 sequence: CASSNLGKGEAFF. The CDR3, as DNA: TGTGCCAGCAGTAACCTTGGGAAGGGGGAAGCTTTCTTT. This chain links TRBV6-5 with TRBJ1-1, with D tentatively TRBD1 (5 bases). This CDR3 is 13 amino acids long. Trimming removed 5 bases at V and 8 bases at J, with 15 bases between. CDR1 and CDR2 (germline): MNHEY, SVGAGI.

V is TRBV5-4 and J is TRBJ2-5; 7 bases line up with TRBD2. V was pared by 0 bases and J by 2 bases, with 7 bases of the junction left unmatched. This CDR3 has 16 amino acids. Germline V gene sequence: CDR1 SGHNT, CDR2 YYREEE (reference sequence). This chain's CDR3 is CASSLGGRSGQETQYF. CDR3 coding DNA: TGTGCCAGCAGCTTGGGTGGGCGTAGCGGGCAAGAGACCCAGTACTTC.

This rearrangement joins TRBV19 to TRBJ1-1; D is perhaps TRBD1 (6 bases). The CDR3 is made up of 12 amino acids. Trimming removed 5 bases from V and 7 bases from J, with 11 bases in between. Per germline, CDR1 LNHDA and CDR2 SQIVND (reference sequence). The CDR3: CASSLGTIEAFF. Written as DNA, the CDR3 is TGTGCCAGTAGTTTAGGGACAATTGAAGCTTTCTTT.

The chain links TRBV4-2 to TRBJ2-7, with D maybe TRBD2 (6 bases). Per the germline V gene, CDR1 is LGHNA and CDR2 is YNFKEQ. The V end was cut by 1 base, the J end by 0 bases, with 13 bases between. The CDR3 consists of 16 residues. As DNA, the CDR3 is TGTGCCAGCAGCCAAGCCTCTCGCGGGGCCTCCTACGAGCAGTACTTC. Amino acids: CASSQASRGASYEQYF.

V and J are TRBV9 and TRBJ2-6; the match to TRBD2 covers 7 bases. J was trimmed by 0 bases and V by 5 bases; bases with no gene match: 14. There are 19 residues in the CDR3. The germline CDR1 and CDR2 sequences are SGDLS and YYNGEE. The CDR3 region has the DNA TGTGCCAGCAGTCCCACCCGGGCGGGGGTAAACTCTGGGGCCAACGTCCTGACTTTC. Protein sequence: CASSPTRAGVNSGANVLTF.

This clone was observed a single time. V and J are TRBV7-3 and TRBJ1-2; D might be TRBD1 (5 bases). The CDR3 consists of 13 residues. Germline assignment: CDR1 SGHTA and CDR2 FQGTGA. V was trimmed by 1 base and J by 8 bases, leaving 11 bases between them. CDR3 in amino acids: CASSLIGAQGYTF. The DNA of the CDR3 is TGTGCCAGCAGCTTAATAGGGGCTCAGGGCTACACCTTC.

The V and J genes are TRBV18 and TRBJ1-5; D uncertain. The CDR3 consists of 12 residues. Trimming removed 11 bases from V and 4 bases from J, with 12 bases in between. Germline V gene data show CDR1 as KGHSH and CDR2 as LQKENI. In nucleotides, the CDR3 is TGTGCCTCCTCGGAGCAGAATCAGCCCCAGCATTTT. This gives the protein CASSEQNQPQHF. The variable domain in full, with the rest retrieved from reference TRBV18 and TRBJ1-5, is NAGVMQNPRHLVRRRGQEARLRCSPMKGHSHVYWYRQLPEEGLKFMVYLQKENIIDESGMPKERFSAEFPKEGPSILRIQQVVRGDSAAYFCASSEQNQPQHFGDGTRLSIL.

DNA of the CDR3: TGTGCCAGCAGTTTAGGACAGGATTACCAGCCCCAGCATTTT. Its translation is CASSLGQDYQPQHF. The chain uses TRBV28 and TRBJ1-5, with 7 bases aligning to TRBD1. This CDR3 has 14 amino acids. Germline CDR1 and CDR2: MDHEN and SYDVKM. The J segment lost 7 bases and the V segment lost 2 bases, leaving 5 bases of the junction unmatched.

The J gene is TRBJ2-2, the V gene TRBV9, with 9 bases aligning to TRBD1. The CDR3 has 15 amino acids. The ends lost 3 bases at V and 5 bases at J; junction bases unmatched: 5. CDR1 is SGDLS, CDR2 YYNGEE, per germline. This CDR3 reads CASSEQGAWTGELFF. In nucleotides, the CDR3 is TGTGCCAGCAGCGAACAGGGGGCGTGGACCGGGGAGCTGTTTTTT.

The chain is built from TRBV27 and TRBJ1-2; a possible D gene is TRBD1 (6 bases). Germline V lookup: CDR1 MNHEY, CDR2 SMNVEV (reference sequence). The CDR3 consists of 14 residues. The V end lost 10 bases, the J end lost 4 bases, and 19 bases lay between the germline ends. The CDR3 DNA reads TGTGCCACTAAAGGGGCCGGACAGATCTATGGCTACACCTTC. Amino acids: CATKGAGQIYGYTF.

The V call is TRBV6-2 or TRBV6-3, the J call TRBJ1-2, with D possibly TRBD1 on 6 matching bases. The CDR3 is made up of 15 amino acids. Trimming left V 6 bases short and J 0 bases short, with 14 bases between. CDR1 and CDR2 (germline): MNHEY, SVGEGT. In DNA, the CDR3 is TGTGCCAGCAGCCGCCCCGGACAGTCTAACTATGGCTACACCTTC. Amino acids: CASSRPGQSNYGYTF.

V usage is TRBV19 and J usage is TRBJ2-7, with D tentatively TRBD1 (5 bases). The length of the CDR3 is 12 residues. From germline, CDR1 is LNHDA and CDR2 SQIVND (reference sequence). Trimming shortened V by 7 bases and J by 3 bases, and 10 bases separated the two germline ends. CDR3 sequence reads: CASMDTYYEQYF. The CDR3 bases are TGTGCCAGTATGGACACGTACTACGAGCAGTACTTC.

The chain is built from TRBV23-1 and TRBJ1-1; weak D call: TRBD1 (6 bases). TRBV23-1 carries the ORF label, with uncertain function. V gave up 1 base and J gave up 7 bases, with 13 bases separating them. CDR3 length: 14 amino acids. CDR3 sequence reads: CASSQFSRDNEAFF. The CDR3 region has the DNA TGCGCCAGCAGTCAATTTTCTAGGGACAATGAAGCTTTCTTT.

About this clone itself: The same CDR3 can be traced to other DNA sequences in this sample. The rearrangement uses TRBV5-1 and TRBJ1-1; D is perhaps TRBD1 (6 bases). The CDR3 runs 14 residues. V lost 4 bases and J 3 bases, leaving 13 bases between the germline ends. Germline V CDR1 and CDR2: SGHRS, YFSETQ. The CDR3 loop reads CASSLTGGDTEAFF. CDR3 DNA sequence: TGCGCCAGCAGCCTGACAGGAGGCGACACTGAAGCTTTCTTT.

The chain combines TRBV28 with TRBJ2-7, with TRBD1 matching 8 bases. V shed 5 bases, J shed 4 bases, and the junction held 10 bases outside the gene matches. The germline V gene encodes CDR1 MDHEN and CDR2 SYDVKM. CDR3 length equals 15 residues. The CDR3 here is CASSKDRGYSYEQYF. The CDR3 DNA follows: TGTGCCAGCAGTAAAGACAGGGGATATTCTTACGAGCAGTACTTC.

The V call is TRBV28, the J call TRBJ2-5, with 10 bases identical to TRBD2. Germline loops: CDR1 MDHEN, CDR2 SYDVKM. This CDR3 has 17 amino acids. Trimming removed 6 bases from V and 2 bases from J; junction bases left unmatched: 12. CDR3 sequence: CASSLRVTSGYQETQYF. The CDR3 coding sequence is TGTGCCAGCAGCCTGCGGGTGACTAGCGGGTATCAAGAGACCCAGTACTTC.

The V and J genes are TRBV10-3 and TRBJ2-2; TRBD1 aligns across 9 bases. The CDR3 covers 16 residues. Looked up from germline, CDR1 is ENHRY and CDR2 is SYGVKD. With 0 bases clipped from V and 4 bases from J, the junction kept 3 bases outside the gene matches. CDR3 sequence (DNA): TGTGCCATCAGTGAGTCGGGACAGGGCGGCACCGGGGAGCTGTTTTTT. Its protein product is CAISESGQGGTGELFF.

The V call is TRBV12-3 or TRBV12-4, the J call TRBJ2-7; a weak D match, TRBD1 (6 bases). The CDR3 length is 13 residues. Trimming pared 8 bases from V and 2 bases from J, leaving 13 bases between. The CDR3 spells CASGRQVTYEQYF. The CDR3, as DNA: TGTGCCAGCGGTAGACAGGTCACCTACGAGCAGTACTTC.

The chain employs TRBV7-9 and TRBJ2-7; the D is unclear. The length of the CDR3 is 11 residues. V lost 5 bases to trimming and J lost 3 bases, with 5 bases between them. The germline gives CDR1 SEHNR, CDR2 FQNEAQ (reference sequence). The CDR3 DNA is TGTGCCAGCAGCACCTACTACGAGCAGTACTTC. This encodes CASSTYYEQYF.